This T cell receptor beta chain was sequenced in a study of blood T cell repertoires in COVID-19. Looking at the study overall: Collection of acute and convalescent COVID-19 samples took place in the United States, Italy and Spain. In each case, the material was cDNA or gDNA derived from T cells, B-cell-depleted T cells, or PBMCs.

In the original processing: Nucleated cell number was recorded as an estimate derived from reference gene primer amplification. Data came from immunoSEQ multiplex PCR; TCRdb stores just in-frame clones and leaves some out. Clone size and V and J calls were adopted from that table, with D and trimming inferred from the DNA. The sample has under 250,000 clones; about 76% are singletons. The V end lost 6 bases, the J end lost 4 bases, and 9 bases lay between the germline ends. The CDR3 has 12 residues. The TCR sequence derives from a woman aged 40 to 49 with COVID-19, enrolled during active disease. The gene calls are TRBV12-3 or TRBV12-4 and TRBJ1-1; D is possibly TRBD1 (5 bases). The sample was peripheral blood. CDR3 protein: CASSRQSTEAFF. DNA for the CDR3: TGTGCCAGCAGCCGACAGAGCACTGAAGCTTTCTTT.